This T cell receptor beta chain derives from a study of sequential checkpoint blockade in melanoma. Study at large: Arm A got nivolumab then ipilimumab; arm B the reverse, 1:1. Maintenance nivolumab came after either treatment sequence.

With 3 bases clipped from V and 6 bases from J, the junction kept 4 bases outside the gene matches. The CDR3 spans 14 residues. The germline V gene encodes CDR1 SGHNT and CDR2 YENEEA. Profiled with immunoSEQ multiplex PCR; TCRdb holds only in-frame clones, not every one. The table includes approximately 8,800 clones, 59% detected once. Treatment meaning: randomized to nivolumab then ipilimumab (arm A) or the reverse (arm B). Live CD3+CD8+ CD19− CD56− cells were sorted from PBMCs. The V gene is TRBV11-3, the J gene TRBJ2-1; TRBD1 matches 8 bases. The TCR comes from a human donor with melanoma. Source: CD8+ T cells sorted from blood (inferred from file names), taken from a patient given nivolumab and ipilimumab in sequence. In DNA form, the CDR3 reads TGTGCCAGCAGCTTCGTGGACAGGGTCAATGAGCAGTTCTTC. Its translation is CASSFVDRVNEQFF.